The 6 T cell receptor beta chains reported below all come from one sample, sequenced in a study of T cell responses to AZD1222 COVID-19 vaccine. Repertoires were generated with immunoSEQ multiplex PCR, while TCRdb's copy carries only in-frame clones and drops some. This table has some 100,000 clones, around nine tenths appearing once. The material was peripheral blood, obtained on day 0 of AZD1222 vaccination. The receptors were gathered from an adult in good health.

This chain joins TRBV18 and TRBJ1-1; D ambiguous. Deletions cut 3 bases from V and 0 bases from J, with 5 bases between. CDR3 length: 13 residues. Looked up from germline, CDR1 is KGHSH and CDR2 is LQKENI. The CDR3 DNA follows: TGTGCCAGCTCACCCCTTGTGAACACTGAAGCTTTCTTT. Amino acid sequence: CASSPLVNTEAFF. The whole variable domain, filled in from reference TRBV18 and TRBJ1-1, reads NAGVMQNPRHLVRRRGQEARLRCSPMKGHSHVYWYRQLPEEGLKFMVYLQKENIIDESGMPKERFSAEFPKEGPSILRIQQVVRGDSAAYFCASSPLVNTEAFFGQGTRLTVV.

The rearrangement links TRBV5-6 to TRBJ2-7; 8 nucleotides agree with TRBD1. CDR3 size: 15 residues. Germline CDR1 reads SGHDT; CDR2 reads YYEEEE. Trimming removed 4 bases from V and 0 bases from J; junction bases left unmatched: 6. CDR3 residues: CASSATDRGSYEQYF. The DNA of the CDR3 is TGTGCCAGCAGCGCCACCGACAGGGGCTCCTACGAGCAGTACTTC.

The chain joins TRBV5-1 to TRBJ2-7, with 7 nucleotides matching TRBD1. The CDR3 runs 15 residues. CDR1 is SGHRS, CDR2 YFSETQ, per germline. The ends lost 3 bases at V and 7 bases at J; junction bases unmatched: 13. The DNA of the CDR3 is TGCGCCAGCAGCTCGACAGGGAGAGACTTTCAGGAGCAGTACTTC. Protein sequence: CASSSTGRDFQEQYF.

The rearrangement links TRBV4-2 to TRBJ1-1; D gene unclear. From germline, CDR1 is LGHNA and CDR2 YNFKEQ. With 6 bases removed from V and 0 bases from J, the gap between germline ends came to 8 bases. CDR3 length: 13 residues. In nucleotides, the CDR3 is TGTGCCAGCAGGAATAGGTTGAACACTGAAGCTTTCTTT. Translated: CASRNRLNTEAFF.

The J gene is TRBJ2-5, the V gene TRBV14; 7 nucleotides align to TRBD2. Germline-derived CDR1 and CDR2 are SGHDN and FVKESK. The CDR3 consists of 15 residues. V lost 5 bases, J lost 2 bases, and 8 bases stayed unmatched. CDR3 loop: CASSGAGEWQETQYF. The CDR3 DNA sequence: TGTGCCAGCAGCGGGGCGGGAGAATGGCAAGAGACCCAGTACTTC.

V is TRBV6-1 and J is TRBJ1-4; the match to TRBD1 covers 8 bases. The CDR3 is 15 amino acids. V was pared by 2 bases and J by 8 bases, with 7 bases of the junction left unmatched. In germline, CDR1 is MNHNS, CDR2 SASEGT. CDR3 residues: CASSETGGSGEKLFF. CDR3 nucleotides: TGTGCCAGCAGTGAAACAGGGGGGTCAGGGGAAAAACTGTTTTTT.